This entry concerns a single TCR beta chain. This sample is drawn from a study of response to subunit inactivated influenza vaccine. This CDR3 comprises 13 residues. V was pared by 8 bases and J by 8 bases, with 8 bases of the junction left unmatched. Germline V lookup: CDR1 SNHLY, CDR2 FYNNEI. TCRdb fed the RT-PCR reads into MiXCR, producing one record per CDR3 protein. This table holds around 200,000 distinct CDR3 sequences, around 9% found once. The sample consisted of non-naive T cells sorted from PBMCs, taken on the day of vaccination. This clonotype was sampled from a man in his fifties or sixties who received an inactivated influenza vaccine. J is TRBJ1-3 and V is TRBV2, with 8 bases aligning to TRBD1. This CDR3 reads CASGGTGGYTIYF. In DNA, the CDR3 is TGTGCCAGCGGGGGGACAGGCGGCTACACCATATATTTT.